The clone carrying this T cell receptor beta chain was seen once. The data were obtained in a study of a mutant IDH1 vaccine in newly diagnosed glioma. CDR1 is SGHRS and CDR2 is YFSETQ in the germline V gene. There are 16 residues in the CDR3. Trimming cost V 3 bases and J 7 bases; bases outside gene matches: 7. Some clones are missing from TCRdb's copy, which holds only in-frame ones; the method was immunoSEQ multiplex PCR. The sample contains approximately 92,000 clones, roughly 80% of which appear only once. As to time point: baseline, week 1 (first vaccination visit). As to treatment: pre-vaccination baseline after standard-of-care therapy.

The chain combines TRBV5-1 with TRBJ1-4; TRBD1 aligns across 12 bases. The starting material was PBMCs, obtained from a glioma patient treated with radiotherapy, temozolomide or both. The TCR sequence derives from a woman between 45 and 65 years old with glioma. CDR3 nucleotides: TGCGCCAGCAGCTCGAACCCGGGACAGGGGGCTGAAAAACTGTTTTTT. It translates to CASSSNPGQGAEKLFF.